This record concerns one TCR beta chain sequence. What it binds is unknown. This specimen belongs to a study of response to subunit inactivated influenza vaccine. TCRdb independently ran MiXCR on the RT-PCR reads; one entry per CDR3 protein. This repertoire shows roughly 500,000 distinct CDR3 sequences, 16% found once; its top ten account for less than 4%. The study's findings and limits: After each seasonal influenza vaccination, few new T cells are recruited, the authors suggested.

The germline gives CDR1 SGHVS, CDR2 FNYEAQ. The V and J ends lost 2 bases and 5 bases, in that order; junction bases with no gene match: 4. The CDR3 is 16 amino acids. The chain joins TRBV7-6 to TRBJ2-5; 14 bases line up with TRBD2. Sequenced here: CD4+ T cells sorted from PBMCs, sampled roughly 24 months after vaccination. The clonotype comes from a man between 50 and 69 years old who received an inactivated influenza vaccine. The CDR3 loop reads CASSLSGLAGGETQYF. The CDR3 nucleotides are TGTGCCAGCAGCTTATCCGGACTAGCGGGGGGTGAGACCCAGTACTTC.